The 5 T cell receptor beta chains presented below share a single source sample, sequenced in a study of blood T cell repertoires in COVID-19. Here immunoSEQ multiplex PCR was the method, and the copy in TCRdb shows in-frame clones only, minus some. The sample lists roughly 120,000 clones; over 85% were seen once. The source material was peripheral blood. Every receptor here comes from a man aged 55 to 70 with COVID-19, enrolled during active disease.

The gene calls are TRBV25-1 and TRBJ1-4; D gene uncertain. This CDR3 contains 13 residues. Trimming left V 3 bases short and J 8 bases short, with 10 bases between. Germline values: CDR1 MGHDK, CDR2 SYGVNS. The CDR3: CASSEAHGEKLFF. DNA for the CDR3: TGTGCCAGCAGTGAGGCACACGGGGAAAAACTGTTTTTT.

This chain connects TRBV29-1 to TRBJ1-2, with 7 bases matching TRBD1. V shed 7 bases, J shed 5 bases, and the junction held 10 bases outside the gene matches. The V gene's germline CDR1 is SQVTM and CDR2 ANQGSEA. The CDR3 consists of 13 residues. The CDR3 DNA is TGCAGCGGGGGCCGGGACAGAGATTATGGCTACACCTTC. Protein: CSGGRDRDYGYTF.

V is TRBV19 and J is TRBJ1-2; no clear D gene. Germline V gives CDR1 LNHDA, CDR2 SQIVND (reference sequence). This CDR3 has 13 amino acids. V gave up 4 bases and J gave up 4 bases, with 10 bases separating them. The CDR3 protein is CASSKSVLYGYTF. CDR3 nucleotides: TGTGCCAGTAGTAAGAGCGTTCTCTATGGCTACACCTTC.

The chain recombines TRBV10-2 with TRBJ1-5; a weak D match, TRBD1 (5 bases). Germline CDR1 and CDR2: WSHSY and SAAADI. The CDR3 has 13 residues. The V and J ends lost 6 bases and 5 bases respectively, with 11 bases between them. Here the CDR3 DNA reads TGCGCCAGCAGCCAGGGAAAGGATCAGCCCCAGCATTTT. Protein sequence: CASSQGKDQPQHF.

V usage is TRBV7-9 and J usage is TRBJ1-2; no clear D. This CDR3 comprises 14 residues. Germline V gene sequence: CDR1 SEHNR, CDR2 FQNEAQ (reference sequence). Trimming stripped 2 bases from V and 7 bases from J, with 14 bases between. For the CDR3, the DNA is TGTGCCAGCAGCTTAAGCCGTGACACGAGTGGCTACACCTTC. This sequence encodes CASSLSRDTSGYTF. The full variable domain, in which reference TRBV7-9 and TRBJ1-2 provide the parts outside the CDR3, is DTGVSQNPRHKITKRGQNVTFRCDPISEHNRLYWYRQTLGQGPEFLTYFQNEAQLEKSRLLSDRFSAERPKGSFSTLEIQRTEQGDSAMYLCASSLSRDTSGYTFGSGTRLTVV.